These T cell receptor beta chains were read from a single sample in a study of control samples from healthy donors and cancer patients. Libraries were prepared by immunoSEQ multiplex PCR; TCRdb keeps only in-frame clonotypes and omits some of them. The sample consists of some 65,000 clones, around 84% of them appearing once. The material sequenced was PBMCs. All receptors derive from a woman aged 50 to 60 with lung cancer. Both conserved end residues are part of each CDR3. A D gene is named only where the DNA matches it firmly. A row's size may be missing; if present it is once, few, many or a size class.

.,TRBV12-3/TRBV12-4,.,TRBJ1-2,CASSLGGGRGYTF,TGTGCCAGCAGTTTAGGGGGGGGGCGCGGCTACACCTTC
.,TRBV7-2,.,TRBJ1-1,CASSFVQNTEAFF,TGTGCCAGCAGCTTTGTCCAGAACACTGAAGCTTTCTTT
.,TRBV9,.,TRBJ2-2,CASSEGSRNTGELFF,TGTGCCAGCAGCGAAGGGTCAAGGAACACCGGGGAGCTGTTTTTT
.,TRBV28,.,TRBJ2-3,CASSLSGSSTDTQYF,TGTGCCAGCAGTTTATCGGGGAGCAGCACAGATACGCAGTATTTT
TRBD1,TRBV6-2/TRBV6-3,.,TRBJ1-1,CASSYPTGQGLNTEAFF,TGTGCCAGCAGTTACCCTACTGGACAGGGACTAAACACTGAAGCTTTCTTT
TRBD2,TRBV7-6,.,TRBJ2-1,CASSSSGGVSSYNEQFF,TGTGCCAGCAGCTCTAGCGGGGGGGTTAGCTCCTACAATGAGCAGTTCTTC
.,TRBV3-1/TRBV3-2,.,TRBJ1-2,CASSLGRDGYTF,TGTGCCAGCAGCCTCGGACGAGATGGCTACACCTTC
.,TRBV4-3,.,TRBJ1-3,CASSQDSDLGNTIYF,TGCGCCAGCAGCCAAGATTCGGATTTGGGAAACACCATATATTTT
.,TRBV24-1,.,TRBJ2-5,CATSDEYQETQYF,TGTGCCACCAGTGATGAGTACCAAGAGACCCAGTACTTC
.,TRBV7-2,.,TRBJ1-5,CASSQSQNSNQPQHF,TGTGCCAGCAGCCAGTCGCAGAATAGCAATCAGCCCCAGCATTTT
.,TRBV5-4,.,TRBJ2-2,CASSLQQSTGELFF,TGTGCCAGCAGCTTGCAACAGTCCACCGGGGAGCTGTTTTTT
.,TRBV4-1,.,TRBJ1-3,CASSQGGLAIYF,TGCGCCAGCAGCCAAGGGGGTTTGGCCATATATTTT
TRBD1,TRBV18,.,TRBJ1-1,CASSPQGFRGQGDRGTEAFF,TGTGCCAGCTCACCACAAGGGTTCCGAGGACAGGGTGACCGTGGCACTGAAGCTTTCTTT
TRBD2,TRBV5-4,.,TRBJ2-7,CASSLAGHSYEQYF,TGTGCCAGCAGCCTAGCGGGGCACTCCTACGAGCAGTACTTC
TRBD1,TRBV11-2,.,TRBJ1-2,CASSSGQGEDYGYTF,TGTGCCAGCAGCTCGGGACAGGGGGAAGACTATGGCTACACCTTC
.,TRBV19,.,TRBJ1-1,CASSHLTEAFF,TGTGCCAGTAGTCACCTCACTGAAGCTTTCTTT
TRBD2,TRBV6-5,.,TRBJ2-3,CASRSTSGLTDTQYF,TGTGCCAGCAGATCTACTAGCGGGCTTACAGATACGCAGTATTTT
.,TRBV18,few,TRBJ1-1,CASSLEVNTEAFF,TGTGCCAGCTCACTAGAGGTGAACACTGAAGCTTTCTTT
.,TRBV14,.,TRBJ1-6,CASSLLTANSPLHF,TGTGCCAGCAGCCTTTTGACCGCGAATTCACCCCTCCACTTT
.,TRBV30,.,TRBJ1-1,CAWGRGGLIAEAFF,TGTGCCTGGGGGAGAGGGGGTTTGATAGCTGAAGCTTTCTTT
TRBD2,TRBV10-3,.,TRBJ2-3,CAISEPRLAGELDTQYF,TGTGCCATCAGTGAGCCCCGGCTAGCGGGGGAGTTAGATACGCAGTATTTT
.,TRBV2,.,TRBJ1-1,CASRRHGPTEAFF,TGTGCCAGCAGAAGACACGGGCCAACTGAAGCTTTCTTT
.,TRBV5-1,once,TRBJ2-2,CASSTQVMTEGNTGELFF,TGCGCCAGCAGCACCCAAGTAATGACAGAGGGGAACACCGGGGAGCTGTTTTTT
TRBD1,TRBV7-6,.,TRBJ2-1,CASSLAYWDRVEGNEQFF,TGTGCCAGCAGCTTAGCCTATTGGGACAGGGTTGAGGGGAATGAGCAGTTCTTC
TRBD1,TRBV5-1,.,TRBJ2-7,CASSWGQGGGEQYF,TGCGCCAGCAGCTGGGGACAGGGTGGCGGCGAGCAGTACTTC
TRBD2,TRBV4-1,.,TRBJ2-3,CASRRLAGGLQDTQYF,TGCGCCAGCAGGCGACTAGCGGGGGGGCTGCAAGATACGCAGTATTTT
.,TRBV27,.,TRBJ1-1,CASSLGGRGAPTEAFF,TGTGCCAGCAGTTTAGGGGGCCGAGGGGCGCCCACTGAAGCTTTCTTT
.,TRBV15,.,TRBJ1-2,CATSRPYQVEGGYTF,TGTGCCACCAGCAGACCTTACCAGGTAGAGGGTGGCTACACCTTC
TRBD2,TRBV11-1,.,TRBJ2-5,CASSLALAGGTQYF,TGTGCCAGCAGCTTAGCGCTTGCGGGGGGGACCCAGTACTTC
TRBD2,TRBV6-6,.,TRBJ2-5,CASRPTSGGVQETQYF,TGTGCCAGCAGACCCACTAGCGGGGGGGTCCAAGAGACCCAGTACTTC
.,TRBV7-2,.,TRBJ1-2,CASSLKGQHSLGYTF,TGTGCCAGCAGCTTAAAGGGGCAGCATTCCCTTGGCTACACCTTC
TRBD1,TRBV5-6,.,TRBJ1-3,CASSFRGHGNTIYF,TGTGCCAGCAGCTTTAGGGGGCACGGAAACACCATATATTTT
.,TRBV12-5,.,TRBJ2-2,CASGPPAGELFF,TGTGCTAGTGGTCCCCCGGCCGGGGAGCTGTTTTTT
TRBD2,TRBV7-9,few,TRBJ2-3,CASSYPGLAGGTDTQYF,TGTGCCAGCAGCTATCCGGGACTAGCAGGGGGCACAGATACGCAGTATTTT
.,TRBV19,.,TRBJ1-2,CASSFGEVGYGYTF,TGTGCCAGTAGCTTCGGCGAGGTGGGGTATGGCTACACCTTC
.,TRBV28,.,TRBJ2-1,CASSPQEPFGDNEQFF,TGTGCCAGCAGCCCCCAAGAACCGTTCGGGGACAATGAGCAGTTCTTC
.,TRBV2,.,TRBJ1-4,CASIETSTPLTEKLFF,TGTGCCAGCATCGAAACTAGTACGCCTTTGACTGAAAAACTGTTTTTT
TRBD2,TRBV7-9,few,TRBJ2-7,CASSLGGGASYEQYF,TGTGCCAGCAGCTTAGGCGGGGGGGCCTCCTACGAGCAGTACTTC
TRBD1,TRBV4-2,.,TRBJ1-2,CASSQEQGAYGYTF,TGTGCCAGCAGCCAAGAACAGGGGGCCTATGGCTACACCTTC
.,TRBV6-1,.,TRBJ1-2,CASSEGYGYTF,TGTGCCAGCAGTGAGGGATATGGCTACACCTTC
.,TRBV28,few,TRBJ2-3,CASSPPGARDTQYF,TGTGCCAGCAGTCCCCCCGGCGCCCGAGATACGCAGTATTTT
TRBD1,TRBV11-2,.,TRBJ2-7,CASSLESQGASYEQYF,TGTGCCAGCAGCTTAGAGTCCCAGGGGGCCTCCTACGAGCAGTACTTC
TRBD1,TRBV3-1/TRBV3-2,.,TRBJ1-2,CASSLTGARNYGYTF,TGTGCCAGCAGCCTGACAGGGGCAAGAAACTATGGCTACACCTTC
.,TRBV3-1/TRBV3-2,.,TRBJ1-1,CASSLTTAMNTEAFF,TGTGCCAGCAGCCTTACGACGGCAATGAACACTGAAGCTTTCTTT
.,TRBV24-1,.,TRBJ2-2,CATSFDGNTGELFF,TGTGCCACCAGTTTCGACGGTAACACCGGGGAGCTGTTTTTT
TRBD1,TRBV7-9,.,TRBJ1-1,CASSPQGGTEAFF,TGTGCCAGCAGCCCACAGGGGGGCACTGAAGCTTTCTTT
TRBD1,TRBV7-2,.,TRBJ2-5,CASSPGQGLAQYF,TGTGCCAGCAGCCCTGGACAGGGGTTAGCCCAGTACTTC
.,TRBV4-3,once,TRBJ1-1,CASSHIRAINQIRRLNTEAFF,TGCGCCAGCAGCCACATTCGGGCTATTAACCAAATACGGCGGCTGAACACTGAAGCTTTCTTT
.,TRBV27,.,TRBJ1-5,CASSLRAGQYSNQPQHF,TGTGCCAGCAGTTTAAGGGCAGGGCAATATAGCAATCAGCCCCAGCATTTT
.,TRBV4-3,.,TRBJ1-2,CASSQVGRGYGYTF,TGCGCCAGCAGCCAAGTTGGACGGGGCTATGGCTACACCTTC
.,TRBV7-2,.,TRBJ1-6,CASSLTGDLGSPLHF,TGTGCCAGCAGCCTAACAGGTGATTTAGGTTCACCCCTCCACTTT
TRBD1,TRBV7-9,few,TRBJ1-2,CASSDDRGHGYTF,TGTGCCAGCAGCGACGACAGGGGGCATGGCTACACCTTC
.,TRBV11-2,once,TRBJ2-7,CASSLNYEQYF,TGTGCCAGCAGCCTGAACTACGAGCAGTACTTC
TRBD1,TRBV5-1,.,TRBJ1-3,CASSLAGQASGNTIYF,TGCGCCAGCAGCTTGGCAGGACAGGCGAGCGGAAACACCATATATTTT
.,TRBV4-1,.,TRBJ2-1,CASSQALSGFREQFF,TGCGCCAGCAGCCAGGCTCTATCGGGGTTTCGCGAGCAGTTCTTC
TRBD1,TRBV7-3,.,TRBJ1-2,CASSPSGQGDRDGYTF,TGTGCCAGCAGCCCATCGGGACAGGGGGACAGGGATGGCTACACCTTC
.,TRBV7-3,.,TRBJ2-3,CASSFTSGSTDTQYF,TGTGCCAGCAGCTTTACATCAGGAAGCACAGATACGCAGTATTTT